This TCR beta chain originates from a study of CD8 T cells in Susac syndrome. The CDR3 contains 16 residues. The V and J ends lost 1 base and 0 bases respectively, with 10 bases between them. CDR1 and CDR2 from the germline V gene are LGHDT and YNNKEL (reference sequence). CD8+ and CD4+ T cells circulating in blood were sequenced for TCR beta. With random hexamers, 0.5 to 1 ug RNA was reverse transcribed. One entry per CDR3 protein, called by TCRdb with MiXCR from the immunoSEQ multiplex PCR reads. The table includes roughly 200,000 distinct CDR3 sequences, 85% to 95% detected once. The chain uses TRBV3-1 and TRBJ1-3; possible D gene TRBD1, 5 bases. Sequencing input: CD4+ T cells from PBMCs. The TCR sequence derives from a human donor with multiple sclerosis. CDR3 amino acids: CASSQGDGISGNTIYF. The CDR3 DNA sequence: TGTGCCAGCAGCCAAGGGGACGGGATCTCTGGAAACACCATATATTTT. The full variable domain, completed using reference TRBV3-1 and TRBJ1-3, is DTAVSQTPKYLVTQMGNDKSIKCEQNLGHDTMYWYKQDSKKFLKIMFSYNNKELIINETVPNRFSPKSPDKAHLNLHINSLELGDSAVYFCASSQGDGISGNTIYFGEGSWLTVV.